One and the same sample provided the 30 T cell receptor beta chains below, sequenced in a study of shared clonotypes between healthy human individuals. CD45RO-negative, CCR7-positively selected cells formed the naive CD8 fraction, excluding terminally differentiated effector memory CD45RA+ cells. Profiled with immunoSEQ multiplex PCR; TCRdb holds only in-frame clones, not every one. This sample has around 1.9 million clones, with 85% to 95% found just once. Input material: naive CD8+ T cells from PBMCs. Every receptor here comes from a man between 18 and 29 years old in good health. Some clones in this sample may be carry-over from other donors' samples.

The chain couples TRBV29-1 to TRBJ2-7, with 9 bases aligning to TRBD1. The CDR3 totals 13 residues. The V gene end was trimmed by 4 bases and the J gene end by 3 bases; junction bases not matched to a gene: 4. Germline V gene lookup returns CDR1 SQVTM and CDR2 ANQGSEA. The CDR3 coding sequence is TGCAGCGTTGGCGGGACAGGGATCTACGAGCAGTACTTC. Translating it yields CSVGGTGIYEQYF.

J is TRBJ1-2 and V is TRBV13, with D uncertain. The ends were cut back, 4 bases at V and 8 bases at J, with 11 bases in the middle. The CDR3 totals 12 residues. In germline, CDR1 is PRHDT, CDR2 FYEKMQ (reference sequence). The CDR3 nucleotides read TGTGCCAGCAGCTATAGCCAAAGGGGCTACACCTTC. Translated, it gives CASSYSQRGYTF.

The rearrangement links TRBV7-2 to TRBJ2-7; 9 bases are shared with TRBD2. V shed 5 bases and J 3 bases; nucleotides not matched to a gene: 8. The CDR3 totals 15 residues. Germline assignment: CDR1 SGHTA and CDR2 FQGNSA. The chain's CDR3 is CASSQGVAGVYEQYF. DNA for the CDR3: TGTGCCAGCAGCCAAGGTGTAGCGGGAGTCTACGAGCAGTACTTC. Variable domain in full (rest from reference TRBV7-2 and TRBJ2-7): GAGVSQSPSNKVTEKGKDVELRCDPISGHTALYWYRQSLGQGLEFLIYFQGNSAPDKSGLPSDRFSAERTGGSVSTLTIQRTQQEDSAVYLCASSQGVAGVYEQYFGPGTRLTVT.

The V gene is TRBV4-1, the J gene TRBJ2-1, with 9 bases fitting TRBD2. Germline loops: CDR1 MGHRA, CDR2 YSYEKL. Trimming removed 1 base from V and 7 bases from J; junction bases left unmatched: 17. The CDR3 runs to 19 residues. For the CDR3, the DNA is TGCGCCAGCAGCCAAGCACCCGCACTGGGCGCGGGAGGGCGTAATGAGCAGTTCTTC. This encodes CASSQAPALGAGGRNEQFF.

J is TRBJ2-5 and V is TRBV4-1; 10 nucleotides agree with TRBD2. CDR1 is MGHRA, CDR2 YSYEKL, per germline. The CDR3 has 17 amino acids. Trimming took 1 base from V and 5 from J; bases not matched to a gene: 10. In DNA form, the CDR3 reads TGCGCCAGCAGCCAAGGCCCGGGACTAGCGCGCGGGGAGACCCAGTACTTC. Residues: CASSQGPGLARGETQYF.

This clone has only one observation. V and J are TRBV7-8 and TRBJ1-1; D ambiguous. The length of the CDR3 is 15 residues. Germline values: CDR1 SGHVS, CDR2 FQNEAQ. The ends were cut back, 1 base at V and 6 bases at J, with 15 bases in the middle. The CDR3 coding sequence is TGTGCCAGCAGCTTAGTTCTGGGCGGATTCTCTGAAGCTTTCTTT. Protein sequence: CASSLVLGGFSEAFF.

CDR3 loop: CASSQALGTATYEQYF. In nucleotides, the CDR3 is TGCGCCAGCAGCCAAGCCTTGGGGACAGCCACCTACGAGCAGTACTTC. The chain is built from TRBV4-1 and TRBJ2-5, with TRBD1 identical over 7 bases. The better agreement between TRBJ2-7 and the DNA end casts doubt on the J call. The germline CDR1 and CDR2 sequences are MGHRA and YSYEKL. This CDR3 is built from 16 residues.

The J gene is TRBJ2-1, the V gene TRBV2; 8 nucleotides align to TRBD1. Germline V lookup: CDR1 SNHLY, CDR2 FYNNEI. The CDR3 sequence is 14 residues long. The trim removed 7 bases at V and 5 bases at J, leaving 7 bases unmatched. This CDR3 is CASKNYRGDNEQFF. CDR3 nucleotide sequence: TGTGCCAGCAAGAACTACAGGGGGGACAATGAGCAGTTCTTC.

The genes are TRBV7-9 and TRBJ2-2; D is uncertain. Germline loops: CDR1 SEHNR, CDR2 FQNEAQ (reference sequence). V dropped 4 bases and J dropped 2 bases, with 5 bases sitting between them. This CDR3 has 13 amino acids. The CDR3 spells CASSSRNTGELFF. The CDR3 DNA sequence: TGTGCCAGCAGCTCCCGAAACACCGGGGAGCTGTTTTTT.

The chain employs TRBV6-4 and TRBJ2-1; TRBD2 agrees at 10 bases. Germline CDR1 reads MRHNA; CDR2 reads SNTAGT. CDR3 size: 13 residues. Trimming cost V 4 bases and J 8 bases; bases outside gene matches: 2. CDR3 sequence (DNA): TGTGCCAGCAGTGTTCTAGCGGGAGATGAGCAGTTCTTC. Translating it yields CASSVLAGDEQFF.

This clone was picked up one time. The chain joins TRBV2 to TRBJ2-7; the D gene is possibly TRBD2 (6 bases). V was trimmed by 3 bases and J by 5 bases, leaving 8 bases between them. CDR3 length: 12 residues. Germline V gene sequence: CDR1 SNHLY, CDR2 FYNNEI. This chain's CDR3 is CASSDSGDEQYF. Here the CDR3 DNA reads TGTGCCAGCAGTGATAGCGGTGACGAGCAGTACTTC.

The rearrangement links TRBV28 to TRBJ1-5; TRBD1 matches at 8 bases. The junction had 7 bases not matched to a gene; V was cut back by 2 bases and J by 1 base. Germline assignment: CDR1 MDHEN and CDR2 SYDVKM. The CDR3 runs to 17 residues. The CDR3 sequence is CASSLQGAGVSNQPQHF. The CDR3 DNA is TGTGCCAGCAGTTTACAGGGGGCGGGGGTAAGCAATCAGCCCCAGCATTTT.

V usage is TRBV7-2 and J usage is TRBJ2-7; 14 bases map to TRBD2. V was clipped by 4 bases and J by 2 bases; unmatched bases: 7. The CDR3 extends over 17 amino acids. CDR1 and CDR2 (germline): SGHTA, FQGNSA. CDR3 in DNA: TGTGCCAGCAGCTCGGCAGGGACTAGCGGGAGAACCTACGAGCAGTACTTC. It codes for CASSSAGTSGRTYEQYF.

The chain recombines TRBV7-6 with TRBJ2-7; D is possibly TRBD2 (5 bases). V lost 5 bases and J lost 4, with 18 bases in between. Germline V gene data show CDR1 as SGHVS and CDR2 as FNYEAQ. CDR3 length equals 15 residues. CDR3 loop: CASSPSAGSGYEQYF. CDR3 sequence (DNA): TGTGCCAGCAGCCCGAGCGCGGGTTCTGGATACGAGCAGTACTTC.

The chain combines TRBV7-6 with TRBJ2-3; 8 bases align to TRBD2. With V trimmed by 5 bases and J by 5 bases, 3 bases remained unmatched. The CDR3 runs to 13 residues. Germline CDR1 reads SGHVS; CDR2 reads FNYEAQ. CDR3 in amino acids: CASSPGRVDTQYF. The CDR3 region has the DNA TGTGCCAGCAGCCCCGGGAGGGTAGATACGCAGTATTTT.

This chain uses TRBV29-1 with TRBJ2-1, with 8 nucleotides matching TRBD2. The CDR3 has 13 amino acids. Germline V gene lookup returns CDR1 SQVTM and CDR2 ANQGSEA. V lost 6 bases and J lost 4; bases outside the gene matches: 5. This CDR3 reads CSVVAGLYNEQFF. The CDR3 coding sequence is TGCAGCGTGGTAGCGGGACTTTACAATGAGCAGTTCTTC.

The V call is TRBV11-1, the J call TRBJ2-3; possibly TRBD1 or TRBD2 for D (6 bases each). The CDR3 is 15 residues long. CDR1 and CDR2 from the germline V gene are SGHAT and FQDESV (reference sequence). V shed 5 bases and J shed 4 bases, with 16 bases lying between them. This chain's CDR3 is CASSIQGGWADTQYF. The CDR3 DNA is TGTGCCAGCAGCATCCAAGGGGGGTGGGCAGATACGCAGTATTTT. The whole variable domain, filled in from reference TRBV11-1 and TRBJ2-3, reads EAEVAQSPRYKITEKSQAVAFWCDPISGHATLYWYRQILGQGPELLVQFQDESVVDDSQLPKDRFSAERLKGVDSTLKIQPAELGDSAMYLCASSIQGGWADTQYFGPGTRLTVL.

The chain uses TRBV7-8 and TRBJ2-3, with D perhaps matching TRBD1 (6 bases). The germline CDR1 and CDR2 sequences are SGHVS and FQNEAQ. The CDR3 has 16 amino acids. Trimming pared 5 bases from V and 2 bases from J, leaving 17 bases between. The CDR3 DNA reads as TGTGCCAGCAGCACAAGTGGAGGACAGATCACAGATACGCAGTATTTT. Its translation is CASSTSGGQITDTQYF.

V usage is TRBV11-2 and J usage is TRBJ2-7; TRBD2 agrees at 8 bases. The CDR3 consists of 15 residues. V shed 1 base, J shed 2 bases, and the junction held 4 bases outside the gene matches. CDR1 and CDR2 from the germline V gene are SGHAT and FQNNGV. CDR3 in DNA: TGTGCCAGCAGCTTAGGTAGCGGGGACACCTACGAGCAGTACTTC. Translated, it gives CASSLGSGDTYEQYF.

The rearrangement links TRBV19 to TRBJ2-7; weak D call: TRBD2 (6 bases). V was clipped by 3 bases and J by 2 bases, with 17 bases between them. This CDR3 has 16 residues. Germline V gene sequence: CDR1 LNHDA, CDR2 SQIVND (reference sequence). CDR3 residues: CASSMGEEGIAYEQYF. Here the CDR3 DNA reads TGTGCCAGTAGTATGGGTGAGGAGGGGATCGCCTACGAGCAGTACTTC.

Concerning this clone itself: Its ends do not fully match the called genes, so a read error is possible. In the same sample, other DNA sequences code for this CDR3. V usage is TRBV25-1 and J usage is TRBJ1-1, with D unclear. The V gene's germline CDR1 is MGHDK and CDR2 SYGVNS. The length of the CDR3 is 13 residues. The CDR3 DNA follows: TGTGCCAGCAGTGTGGGTTCAAACACTGAGGCTTTCTTT. Translating it yields CASSVGSNTEAFF.

V and J are TRBV27 and TRBJ2-4; D call uncertain. Per germline, CDR1 MNHEY and CDR2 SMNVEV (reference sequence). Trimming removed 6 bases from V and 0 bases from J, with 18 bases in between. The length of the CDR3 is 17 residues. This CDR3 reads CASSTPTEWVAKNIQYF. CDR3 nucleotide sequence: TGTGCCAGCAGCACCCCAACGGAGTGGGTAGCCAAAAACATTCAGTACTTC.

This rearrangement joins TRBV28 to TRBJ2-1, with TRBD1 matching 9 bases. The CDR3 is 15 amino acids. From germline, CDR1 is MDHEN and CDR2 SYDVKM. Germline trimming cut 8 bases from V and 9 bases from J; bases unmatched to any gene: 14. CDR3 in DNA: TGTGCCAGCGGTACAATTCGGGACAGGGTGGGTGAGCAGTTCTTC. Amino acid sequence: CASGTIRDRVGEQFF.

The genes are TRBV7-2 and TRBJ1-5; the D is unclear. The CDR3 loop spans 15 amino acids. Trimming stripped 5 bases from V and 7 bases from J, with 18 bases between. Germline V gene sequence: CDR1 SGHTA, CDR2 FQGNSA. The CDR3 region has the DNA TGTGCCAGCAGCCAAGAAGAGGTAGGGAACCAGCCCCAGCATTTT. Translation gives CASSQEEVGNQPQHF.

This clone was found once. This chain links TRBV10-3 with TRBJ1-1, with 7 bases matching TRBD1. CDR3 length: 15 amino acids. The V gene's germline CDR1 is ENHRY and CDR2 SYGVKD. The V segment lost 3 bases and the J segment 1 base; nucleotides outside the gene matches: 5. The CDR3 protein is CAISDRGKSNTEAFF. The DNA for the CDR3 is TGTGCCATCAGTGACAGGGGGAAATCGAACACTGAAGCTTTCTTT.

The V call is TRBV28, the J call TRBJ1-6; no clear D. Germline assignment: CDR1 MDHEN and CDR2 SYDVKM. This CDR3 has 14 amino acids. V shed 5 bases and J shed 13 bases, with 18 bases lying between them. The CDR3 sequence is CASSPTGIRWPLHF. CDR3 DNA: TGTGCCAGCAGTCCCACCGGTATTAGATGGCCCCTCCACTTT.

J is TRBJ2-4 and V is TRBV5-1, with a weak D call TRBD2 (6 bases). The CDR3 runs to 16 residues. Trimming removed 0 bases at V and 3 bases at J, with 13 bases between. The germline V gene encodes CDR1 SGHRS and CDR2 YFSETQ. CDR3 DNA: TGCGCCAGCAGCTTGGTTTGGAAGGAGGGCAAAAACATTCAGTACTTC. It is translated as CASSLVWKEGKNIQYF.

The V and J genes are TRBV7-9 and TRBJ1-4, with D perhaps TRBD1 (6 bases). Trimming stripped 5 bases from V and 8 bases from J, with 15 bases between. CDR1 and CDR2 from the germline V gene are SEHNR and FQNEAQ (reference sequence). The CDR3 consists of 14 residues. Here the CDR3 reads CASSHRDKEEKLFF. CDR3 sequence (DNA): TGTGCCAGCAGCCACCGGGACAAGGAGGAAAAACTGTTTTTT.

J is TRBJ1-4 and V is TRBV6-1; D remains unclear. The V end lost 2 bases, the J end lost 6 bases, and 16 bases lay between the germline ends. The CDR3 is 16 amino acids. The germline CDR1 and CDR2 sequences are MNHNS and SASEGT. CDR3 sequence: CASSEFPREGDEKLFF. In DNA form, the CDR3 reads TGTGCCAGCAGTGAATTTCCGAGGGAAGGCGATGAAAAACTGTTTTTT.

V is TRBV7-7 and J is TRBJ2-6, with D unclear. The CDR3 is 14 residues long. V was trimmed by 6 bases and J by 6 bases, leaving 12 bases between them. Germline-derived CDR1 and CDR2 are SSHAT and FNYEAQ (reference sequence). Written as DNA, the CDR3 is TGTGCCAGCAGTTCCGGGCCCCAGGCCAACGTCCTGACTTTC. It is translated as CASSSGPQANVLTF.